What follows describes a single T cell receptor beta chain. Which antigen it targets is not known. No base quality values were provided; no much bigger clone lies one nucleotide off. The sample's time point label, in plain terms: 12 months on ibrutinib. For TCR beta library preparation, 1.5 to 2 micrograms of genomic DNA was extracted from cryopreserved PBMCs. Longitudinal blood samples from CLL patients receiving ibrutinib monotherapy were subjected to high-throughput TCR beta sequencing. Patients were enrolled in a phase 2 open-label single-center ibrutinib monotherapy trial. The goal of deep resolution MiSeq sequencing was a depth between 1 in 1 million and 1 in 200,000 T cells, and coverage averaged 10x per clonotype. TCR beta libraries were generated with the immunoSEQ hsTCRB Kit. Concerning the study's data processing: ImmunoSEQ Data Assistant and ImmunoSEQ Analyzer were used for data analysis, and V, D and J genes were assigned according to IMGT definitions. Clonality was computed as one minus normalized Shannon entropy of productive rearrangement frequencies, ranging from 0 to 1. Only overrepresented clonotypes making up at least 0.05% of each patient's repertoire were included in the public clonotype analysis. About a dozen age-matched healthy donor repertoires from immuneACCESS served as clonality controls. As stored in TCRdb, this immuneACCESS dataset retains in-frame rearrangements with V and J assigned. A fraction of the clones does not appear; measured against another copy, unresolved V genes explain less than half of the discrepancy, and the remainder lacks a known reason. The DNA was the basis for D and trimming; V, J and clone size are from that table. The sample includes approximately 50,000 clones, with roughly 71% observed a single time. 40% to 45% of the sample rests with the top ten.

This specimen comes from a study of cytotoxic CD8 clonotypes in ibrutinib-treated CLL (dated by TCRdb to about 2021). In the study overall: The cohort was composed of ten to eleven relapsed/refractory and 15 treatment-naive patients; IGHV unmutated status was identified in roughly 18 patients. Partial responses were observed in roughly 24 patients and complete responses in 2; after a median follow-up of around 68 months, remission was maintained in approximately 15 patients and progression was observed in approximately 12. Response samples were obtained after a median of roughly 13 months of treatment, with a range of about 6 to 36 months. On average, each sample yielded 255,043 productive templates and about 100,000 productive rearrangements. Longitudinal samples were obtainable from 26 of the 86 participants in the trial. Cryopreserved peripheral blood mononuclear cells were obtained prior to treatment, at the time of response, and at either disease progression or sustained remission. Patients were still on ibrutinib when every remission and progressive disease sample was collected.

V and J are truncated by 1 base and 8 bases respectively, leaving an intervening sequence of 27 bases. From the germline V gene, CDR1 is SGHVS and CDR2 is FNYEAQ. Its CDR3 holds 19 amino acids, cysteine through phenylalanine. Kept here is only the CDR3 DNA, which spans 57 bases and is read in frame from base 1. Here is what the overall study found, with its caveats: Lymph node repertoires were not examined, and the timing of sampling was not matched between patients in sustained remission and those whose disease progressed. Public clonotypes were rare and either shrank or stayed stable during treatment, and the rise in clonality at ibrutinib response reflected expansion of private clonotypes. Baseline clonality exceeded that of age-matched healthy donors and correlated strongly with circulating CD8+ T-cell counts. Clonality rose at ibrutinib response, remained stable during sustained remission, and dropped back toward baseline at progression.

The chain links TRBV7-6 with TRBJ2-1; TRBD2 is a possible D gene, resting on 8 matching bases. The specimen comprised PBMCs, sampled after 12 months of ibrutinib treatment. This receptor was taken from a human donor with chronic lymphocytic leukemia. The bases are TGTGCCAGCAGCTTAGAGGTGACAGGGATTACGGGAGGGCCGTATGAGCAGTTCTTC. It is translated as CASSLEVTGITGGPYEQFF.